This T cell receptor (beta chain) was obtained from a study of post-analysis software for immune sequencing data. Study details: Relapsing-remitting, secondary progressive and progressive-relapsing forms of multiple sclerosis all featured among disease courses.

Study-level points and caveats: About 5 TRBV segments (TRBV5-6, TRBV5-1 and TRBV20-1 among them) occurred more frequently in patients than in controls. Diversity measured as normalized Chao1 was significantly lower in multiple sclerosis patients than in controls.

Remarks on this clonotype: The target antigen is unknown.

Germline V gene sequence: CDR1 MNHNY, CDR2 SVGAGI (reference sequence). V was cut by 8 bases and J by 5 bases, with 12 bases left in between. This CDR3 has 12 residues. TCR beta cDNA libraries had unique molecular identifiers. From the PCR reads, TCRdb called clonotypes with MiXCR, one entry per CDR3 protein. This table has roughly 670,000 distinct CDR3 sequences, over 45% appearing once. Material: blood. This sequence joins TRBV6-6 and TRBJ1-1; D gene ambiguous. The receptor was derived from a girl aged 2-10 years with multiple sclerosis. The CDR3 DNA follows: TGTGCCAGCGGATCCTGGGGAACTGAAGCTTTCTTT. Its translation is CASGSWGTEAFF.